Below, one T cell receptor (beta chain) is given with its context. Its matching antigen is unknown. This specimen comes from a study of cytomegalovirus exposure and HLA in healthy donors. About the research overall: Prior work identified around 110 million unique TCR beta sequences in approximately 200 million T cells.

General study findings and limits: Among the most significant clusters, several appeared linked to common viral pathogens in a later analysis. Immune exposure information available was restricted to CMV serostatus.

PCR primers comprised 60 Vbeta and 13 Jbeta primers. Per the study methods: A follow-up analysis tallied 70 million to 80 million unique TCR beta chains, about 10 million shared. The table came from immunoSEQ multiplex PCR; TCRdb's copy has only in-frame clones and leaves some out. D and trimming were read from the DNA, whereas the V and J calls and clone size are those reported in that table. The sample lists roughly 200,000 clones, approximately 70% occurring once. The CDR3 spans 17 residues. CDR1 and CDR2 from the germline V gene are SGHTA and FQGTGA. Trimming pared 5 bases from V and 5 bases from J, leaving 23 bases between.

The rearrangement uses TRBV7-3 and TRBJ2-3; tentatively, D is TRBD2 (6 bases). The sequence was obtained from a man aged 40-55 years in good health and CMV-seropositive. The sequencing input was PBMCs. The CDR3 DNA is TGTGCCAGCAGCACCTATATAAAAGCGGGCCTTATAGATACGCAGTATTTT. Its translation is CASSTYIKAGLIDTQYF.